This T cell receptor (beta chain) was sequenced for a study of T cells after yellow fever vaccination. Study-level results: Most clones from primary vaccination were detected again post-booster (roughly 95% CD4, about 85% CD8). Clonotypes found in both CD4 and CD8 compartments made up a small share. Faster peaking, at day 5 versus 15, marked a secondary response that was weaker.

The CDR3 is 13 residues long. V lost 7 bases to trimming and J lost 11 bases, with 20 bases between them. CDR1 and CDR2 (germline): SGHRS, YFSETQ. TCR cDNA was made by 5'RACE template switching, adding a universal primer site and UMIs. TCRdb independently ran MiXCR on the 5' RACE reads; one entry per CDR3 protein. Among about 220,000 distinct CDR3 sequences, 3% to 3.5% were seen once, and the ten largest hold around 3%. As concerns this clonotype: Its antigen is unknown.

The TCR originated in a man between 18 and 29 years old who received the YFV17D yellow fever vaccine. V gene TRBV5-1 combines with J gene TRBJ2-3; D possibly corresponds to TRBD1 (6 bases). This sample comprised CD4+ T cells sorted from PBMCs, obtained 10 days after the yellow fever booster vaccination. Here the CDR3 reads CASAGTIIGGQYF. CDR3 in DNA: TGCGCCAGCGCTGGGACCATTATAGGGGGGCAGTATTTT.